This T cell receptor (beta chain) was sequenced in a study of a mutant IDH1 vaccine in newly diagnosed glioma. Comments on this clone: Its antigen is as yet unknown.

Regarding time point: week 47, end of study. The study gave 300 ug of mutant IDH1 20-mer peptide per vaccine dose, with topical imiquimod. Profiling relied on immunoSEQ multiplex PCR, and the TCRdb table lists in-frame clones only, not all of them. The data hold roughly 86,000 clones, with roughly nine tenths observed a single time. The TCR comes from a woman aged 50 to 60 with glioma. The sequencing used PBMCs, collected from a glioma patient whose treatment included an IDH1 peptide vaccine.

CDR3 nucleotides: TGTGCCAGCAGTGAAGGTAGCGGGAGGGCGGTGGTGGAGCAGTACTTC. This codes for CASSEGSGRAVVEQYF. The V call is TRBV6-1, the J call TRBJ2-7; 11 nucleotides align to TRBD2. Germline CDR1 MNHNS, CDR2 SASEGT. The V and J ends lost 1 base and 7 bases, in that order; junction bases with no gene match: 9. The CDR3 has 16 amino acids.